This T cell receptor beta chain was sequenced for a study of T cells in women clearing cervical HPV infection. As for the study in general: Cases: HPV16-related CIN3 or worse on histology, a couple of invasive cancers. Study results and limitations: Cases and controls were distinguished at AUC approximately 0.8 by richness and V genes.

Only in-frame clones appear in the TCRdb table, and some are missing; sequencing was by immunoSEQ multiplex PCR. The table for this sample gives 34,000 or so clones. About this clone: Its antigen remains unknown. The sequence runs out 3 residues before the end of the CDR3; the remainder is reconstructed from the germline J gene.

Dot-blot hybridization genotyped cervical HPV amplified with MY09/MY11 PCR. CDR1 is DFQATT and CDR2 is SNEGSKA in the germline V gene (reference sequence). The CDR3 has 14 amino acids. The V gene lost 6 bases and the J gene lost 0 bases, with 12 bases spanning the gap. Sequencing was performed on blood buffy coat. The rearrangement uses TRBV20-1 and TRBJ1-5; D perhaps matches TRBD1 (5 bases). The receptor comes from a woman between 18 and 75 years old with a cervical HPV16 infection that either progressed to CIN3+ or cleared (not recorded which). CDR3 sequence: CSATPGDSNQPQHF. Partial CDR3 DNA: TGCAGTGCAACGCCGGGGGATAGCAATCAGCCC.